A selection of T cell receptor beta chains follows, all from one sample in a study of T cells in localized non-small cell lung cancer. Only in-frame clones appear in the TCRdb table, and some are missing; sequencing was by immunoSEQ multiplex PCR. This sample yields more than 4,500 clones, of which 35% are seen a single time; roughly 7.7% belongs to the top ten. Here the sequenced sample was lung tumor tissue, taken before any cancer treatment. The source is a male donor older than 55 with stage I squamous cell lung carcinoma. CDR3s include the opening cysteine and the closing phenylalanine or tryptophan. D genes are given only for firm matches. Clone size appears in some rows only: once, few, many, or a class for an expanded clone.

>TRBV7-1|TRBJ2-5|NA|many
CASSLTVLETQYF
TGTGCCAGCAGCTTAACCGTCCTCGAGACCCAGTACTTC
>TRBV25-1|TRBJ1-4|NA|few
CASSVGSGEKLFF
TGTGCCAGCAGTGTAGGAAGTGGGGAAAAACTGTTTTTT
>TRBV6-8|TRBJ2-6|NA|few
CASGDSGANVLTF
TGTGCCAGCGGGGACTCTGGGGCCAACGTCCTGACTTTC
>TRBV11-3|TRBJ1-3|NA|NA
CASSPWGSGNTIYF
TGTGCCAGCAGCCCCTGGGGTTCGGGAAACACCATATATTTT
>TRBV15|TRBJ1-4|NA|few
CATSRDRLGEKLFF
TGTGCCACCAGCAGAGACCGCCTGGGAGAAAAACTGTTTTTT
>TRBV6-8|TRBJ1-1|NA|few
CASSYSPTEAFF
TGTGCCAGCAGTTACTCGCCGACTGAAGCTTTCTTT
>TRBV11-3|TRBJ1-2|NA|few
CASSSDRTNYGYTF
TGTGCCAGCAGCTCAGACCGAACTAACTATGGCTACACCTTC
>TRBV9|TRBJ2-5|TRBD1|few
CASSVAGGFQETQYF
TGTGCCAGCAGCGTTGCAGGGGGCTTCCAAGAGACCCAGTACTTC
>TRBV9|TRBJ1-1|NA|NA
CASSATGVGYTEAFF
TGTGCCAGCAGCGCTACCGGGGTAGGGTACACTGAAGCTTTCTTT
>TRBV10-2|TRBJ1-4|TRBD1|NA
CASSPPGQGGNEKLFF
TGCGCCAGCAGCCCCCCGGGACAGGGCGGAAATGAAAAACTGTTTTTT
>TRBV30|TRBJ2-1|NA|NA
CAWSQGHEQFF
TGTGCCTGGTCCCAGGGCCATGAGCAGTTCTTC
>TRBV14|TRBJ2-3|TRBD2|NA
CASSQHAGVRSDTQYF
TGTGCCAGCAGCCAGCATGCGGGAGTTAGGTCAGATACGCAGTATTTT
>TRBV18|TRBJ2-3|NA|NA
CASSPTSTDTQYF
TGTGCCAGCTCACCTACCTCCACAGATACGCAGTATTTT
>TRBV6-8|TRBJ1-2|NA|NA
CASRPEREYGYTF
TGTGCCAGCAGGCCAGAAAGGGAGTATGGCTACACCTTC
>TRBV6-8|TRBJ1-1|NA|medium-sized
CASSYGSLREAFF
TGTGCCAGCAGTTACGGGAGCCTTAGGGAAGCTTTCTTT
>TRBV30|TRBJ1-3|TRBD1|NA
CASTGGPDSGNTIYF
TGTGCCTCCACAGGGGGCCCTGACTCTGGAAACACCATATATTTT
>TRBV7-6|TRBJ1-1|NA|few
CASSLDFWGDTEAFF
TGTGCCAGCAGCTTAGATTTCTGGGGGGACACTGAAGCTTTCTTT
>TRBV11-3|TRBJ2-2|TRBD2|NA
CASSTRDYNTGELFF
TGTGCCAGCAGCACCCGGGACTACAACACCGGGGAGCTGTTTTTT
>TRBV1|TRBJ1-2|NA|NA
CASSQDRTESYGYTF
TGCGCCAGCAGCCAAGATCGAACGGAAAGCTATGGCTACACCTTC
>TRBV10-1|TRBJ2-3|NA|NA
CASSEPGHSTDTQYF
TGCGCCAGCAGTGAGCCGGGACACAGCACAGATACGCAGTATTTT
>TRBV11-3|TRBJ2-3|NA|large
CASSLLASVSSTDTQYF
TGTGCCAGCAGCTTACTCGCTAGCGTTTCTAGCACAGATACGCAGTATTTT
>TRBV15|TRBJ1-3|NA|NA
CATSRDRGASGNTIYF
TGTGCCACCAGCAGAGACAGGGGAGCATCTGGAAACACCATATATTTT
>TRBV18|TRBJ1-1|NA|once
CASSPRANEAFF
TGTGCCAGCTCACCACGGGCAAATGAAGCTTTCTTT
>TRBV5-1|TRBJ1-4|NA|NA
CASRLGAQLYTNEKLFF
TGCGCCAGCCGCCTGGGGGCCCAGCTATACACTAATGAAAAACTGTTTTTT
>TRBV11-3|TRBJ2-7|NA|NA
CASSLRDTSYEQYF
TGTGCCAGCAGCCTACGGGACACCTCCTACGAGCAGTACTTC
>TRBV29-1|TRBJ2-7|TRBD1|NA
CSVAPGQGLYEQYF
TGCAGCGTTGCCCCGGGACAGGGGTTGTACGAGCAGTACTTC
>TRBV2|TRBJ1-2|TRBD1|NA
CASREGQGRFFYYGYTF
TGTGCCAGCAGGGAAGGACAGGGTCGGTTTTTCTACTATGGCTACACCTTC
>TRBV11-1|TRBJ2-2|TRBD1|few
CASSLRGLGGELFF
TGTGCCAGCAGCTTAAGGGGGCTTGGCGGGGAGCTGTTTTTT
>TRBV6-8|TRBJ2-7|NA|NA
CASSRDPGDPYEQYF
TGTGCCAGCAGTCGCGACCCAGGGGACCCTTACGAGCAGTACTTC
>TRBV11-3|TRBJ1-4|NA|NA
CASSLVHTNEKLFF
TGTGCCAGCAGCTTGGTACATACTAATGAAAAACTGTTTTTT
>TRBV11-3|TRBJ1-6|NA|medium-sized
CASSHTGTLGSPLHF
TGTGCCAGCAGCCATACCGGGACCCTCGGCTCACCCCTCCACTTT
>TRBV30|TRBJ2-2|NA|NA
CAWGGITGELFF
TGTGCCTGGGGCGGAATCACCGGGGAGCTGTTTTTT
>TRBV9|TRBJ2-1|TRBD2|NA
CASSLMRGGLNEQFF
TGTGCCAGCAGCCTCATGCGGGGGGGCCTGAATGAGCAGTTCTTC
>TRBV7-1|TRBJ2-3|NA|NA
CASSVSQGGDTQYF
TGTGCCAGCAGCGTGTCCCAGGGCGGAGATACGCAGTATTTT
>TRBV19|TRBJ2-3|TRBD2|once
CASSLAGGQDTQYF
TGTGCCAGTAGCCTAGCGGGGGGGCAAGATACGCAGTATTTT
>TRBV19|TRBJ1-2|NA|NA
CASSITDRSGYTF
TGTGCCAGTAGTATCACGGACAGAAGTGGCTACACCTTC
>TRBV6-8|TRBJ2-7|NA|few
CASRKRLPQENEQYF
TGTGCCAGCAGAAAGAGGCTCCCCCAAGAAAACGAGCAGTACTTC
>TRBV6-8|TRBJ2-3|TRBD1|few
CASRPRDSRSPDTQYF
TGTGCCAGCAGACCTCGGGACAGTAGAAGTCCAGATACGCAGTATTTT
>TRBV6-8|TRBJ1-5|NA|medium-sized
CASSERVGQPQHF
TGTGCCAGCAGCGAAAGGGTGGGCCAGCCCCAGCATTTT
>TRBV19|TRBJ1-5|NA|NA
CASSTRDLRSNQPQHF
TGTGCCAGTTCAACCAGGGACCTAAGGAGCAATCAGCCCCAGCATTTT
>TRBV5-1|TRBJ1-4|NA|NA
CASSLGGFGEKLFF
TGCGCCAGCAGCTTGGGGGGATTCGGTGAAAAACTGTTTTTT
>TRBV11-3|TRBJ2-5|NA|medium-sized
CASSASLGGAETQYF
TGTGCCAGCAGCGCCTCCCTTGGCGGGGCGGAGACCCAGTACTTC
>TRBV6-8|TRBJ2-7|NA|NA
CASTTGAYEQYF
TGTGCCAGCACCACAGGAGCCTACGAGCAGTACTTC
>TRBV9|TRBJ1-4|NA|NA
CASSSTRGEGSTNEKLFF
TGTGCCAGCAGCTCCACGCGAGGGGAGGGTAGCACTAATGAAAAACTGTTTTTT
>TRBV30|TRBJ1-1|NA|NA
CAQQDQNTEAFF
TGTGCCCAGCAGGACCAGAACACTGAAGCTTTCTTT
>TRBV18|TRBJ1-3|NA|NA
CASSPESVSGNTIYF
TGTGCCAGCTCACCAGAATCCGTCTCTGGAAACACCATATATTTT
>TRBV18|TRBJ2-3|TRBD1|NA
CASSPLLLTGSTDTQYF
TGTGCCAGCTCCCCCCTCCTCTTGACAGGGAGCACAGATACGCAGTATTTT
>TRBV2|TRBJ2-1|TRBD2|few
CASSVLGGGAYNEQFF
TGTGCCAGCAGCGTATTGGGCGGGGGGGCCTACAATGAGCAGTTCTTC
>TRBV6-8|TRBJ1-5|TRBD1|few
CASRNTGGFFGRQPQHF
TGTGCCAGCAGGAACACAGGGGGCTTTTTCGGTCGTCAGCCCCAGCATTTT
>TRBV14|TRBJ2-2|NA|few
CASKLGGLGTGELFF
TGTGCCAGCAAGCTTGGGGGGCTCGGCACCGGGGAGCTGTTTTTT
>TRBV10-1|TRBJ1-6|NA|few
CASSDRRASPLHF
TGCGCCAGCAGTGACCGGCGGGCTTCACCCCTCCACTTT
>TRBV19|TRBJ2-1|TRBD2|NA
CASCPSGGPKYNEQFF
TGTGCCAGTTGTCCTAGCGGGGGGCCTAAGTACAATGAGCAGTTCTTC